The next 32 T cell receptor beta chains were all read from a single sample in a study of cytomegalovirus exposure and HLA in healthy donors. PCR was performed using 60 Vbeta and 13 Jbeta primers. Some clones are missing from TCRdb's copy, which holds only in-frame ones; the method was immunoSEQ multiplex PCR. The sample lists approximately 110,000 clones; 80% were seen once. Sequencing used PBMCs. All receptors derive from a man aged 50-60 years in good health and CMV-seronegative.

This clone came up a few times. The rearrangement joins TRBV27 to TRBJ2-7; 7 bases map to TRBD1. J was trimmed by 7 bases and V by 4 bases; bases with no gene match: 7. The CDR3 extends over 13 amino acids. CDR1 and CDR2 from the germline V gene are MNHEY and SMNVEV (reference sequence). As DNA, the CDR3 is TGTGCCAGCAGTTGGGGACAGTCGGAAGAGCAGTACTTC. It codes for CASSWGQSEEQYF.

V is TRBV5-1 and J is TRBJ2-2; D possibly corresponds to TRBD2 (6 bases). V dropped 0 bases and J dropped 1 base, with 16 bases sitting between them. This CDR3 has 18 residues. Looked up from germline, CDR1 is SGHRS and CDR2 is YFSETQ. The CDR3 loop reads CASSLAGRSFWNTGELFF. The CDR3 DNA follows: TGCGCCAGCAGCTTGGCCGGGAGAAGTTTCTGGAACACCGGGGAGCTGTTTTTT.

The chain links TRBV2 to TRBJ2-3; a weak D match, TRBD1 (6 bases). The CDR3 contains 18 residues. V was shortened by 4 bases and J by 2 bases, with 22 bases between the two germline ends. Germline V gene sequence: CDR1 SNHLY, CDR2 FYNNEI. As DNA, the CDR3 is TGTGCCAGCAGTGCCCTAGCCCAGGGGATCCATTTCACAGATACGCAGTATTTT. It specifies CASSALAQGIHFTDTQYF. The full variable domain, its missing parts supplied by reference TRBV2 and TRBJ2-3, is EPEVTQTPSHQVTQMGQEVILRCVPISNHLYFYWYRQILGQKVEFLVSFYNNEISEKSEIFDDQFSVERPDGSNFTLKIRSTKLEDSAMYFCASSALAQGIHFTDTQYFGPGTRLTVL.

This clone was seen a handful of times. The V gene is TRBV5-1, the J gene TRBJ1-4; 7 positions agree with TRBD1. The CDR3 extends over 16 amino acids. Looked up from germline, CDR1 is SGHRS and CDR2 is YFSETQ. Trimming took 1 base from V and 0 from J; bases not matched to a gene: 3. The CDR3 region is CASSLRQGSTNEKLFF. Written as DNA, the CDR3 is TGCGCCAGCAGCTTGCGACAGGGATCAACTAATGAAAAACTGTTTTTT.

This clone was seen once. The chain carries TRBV11-2 and TRBJ1-2; TRBD1 matches at 7 bases. Trimming took 5 bases from V and 6 from J; bases not matched to a gene: 9. Germline CDR1 SGHAT, CDR2 FQNNGV. There are 14 residues in the CDR3. CDR3 region: CASSLRQGPHGYTF. DNA of the CDR3: TGTGCCAGCAGCCTTAGACAGGGACCGCATGGCTACACCTTC.

The gene calls are TRBV11-2 and TRBJ2-2; maybe TRBD1 (6 bases). This CDR3 spans 16 amino acids. Germline values: CDR1 SGHAT, CDR2 FQNNGV. Trimming pared 6 bases from V and 2 bases from J, leaving 16 bases between. CDR3 in amino acids: CASRDTRTANTGELFF. CDR3 DNA: TGTGCCAGCAGGGACACGAGGACAGCCAACACCGGGGAGCTGTTTTTT.

This clone was observed once. This rearrangement joins TRBV5-8 to TRBJ2-3; 15 bases fit TRBD2. The V segment lost 4 bases and the J segment 3 bases; nucleotides outside the gene matches: 3. The germline gives CDR1 SGHTS, CDR2 YDEGEE. The CDR3 has 16 residues. The chain's CDR3 is CASSLGTSGRTDTQYF. In nucleotides, the CDR3 is TGTGCCAGCAGCCTGGGGACTAGCGGGAGGACAGATACGCAGTATTTT.

The chain carries TRBV7-8 and TRBJ1-1, with 9 nucleotides matching TRBD1. Germline CDR1 reads SGHVS; CDR2 reads FQNEAQ. Trimming took 1 base from V and 3 from J; bases not matched to a gene: 0. The CDR3 is 14 residues long. The CDR3 loop reads CASSLGQGDTEAFF. CDR3 nucleotides: TGTGCCAGCAGCTTAGGACAGGGGGACACTGAAGCTTTCTTT.

This clone was picked up a small number of times. A junction end diverges from the germline sequence, so it may reflect a read error. The chain combines TRBV7-7 with TRBJ2-3; TRBD1 might be the D (5 bases). This CDR3 is 14 amino acids long. From germline, CDR1 is SSHAT and CDR2 FNYEAQ (reference sequence). CDR3 coding DNA: TGTGCTAGCAGCCAGGACAAAGGGACAGATACGCAGTATTTT. It yields the protein CASSQDKGTDTQYF.

The chain couples TRBV19 to TRBJ2-7; maybe TRBD2 (7 bases). The CDR3 covers 14 residues. The V gene lost 3 bases and the J gene lost 4 bases, with 13 bases spanning the gap. Germline V gene sequence: CDR1 LNHDA, CDR2 SQIVND (reference sequence). CDR3: CASSIRGAGYEQYF. The DNA of the CDR3 is TGTGCCAGTAGTATCCGGGGGGCCGGGTACGAGCAGTACTTC.

The gene calls are TRBV5-1 and TRBJ2-1; 7 positions match TRBD2. Germline CDR1 and CDR2: SGHRS and YFSETQ. Trimming cost V 0 bases and J 6 bases; bases outside gene matches: 0. The CDR3 extends over 13 amino acids. The CDR3 spells CASSLGLANEQFF. DNA of the CDR3: TGCGCCAGCAGCTTGGGACTAGCCAATGAGCAGTTCTTC.

V gene TRBV7-3 combines with J gene TRBJ2-3, with 13 bases lining up with TRBD2. The CDR3 consists of 16 residues. Germline values: CDR1 SGHTA, CDR2 FQGTGA. V lost 5 bases, J lost 6 bases, and 8 bases stayed unmatched. CDR3 nucleotides: TGTGCCAGCAGCCGCACTAGCGGGGGGGCAGGCGATACGCAGTATTTT. Protein: CASSRTSGGAGDTQYF.

The J gene is TRBJ1-4, the V gene TRBV6-5; D is unresolved. The CDR3 runs 14 residues. V dropped 8 bases and J dropped 0 bases, with 10 bases sitting between them. The V gene's germline CDR1 is MNHEY and CDR2 SVGAGI. The CDR3 reads CASANSATNEKLFF. In DNA, the CDR3 is TGTGCCAGCGCCAATTCGGCAACTAATGAAAAACTGTTTTTT.

This clone was seen only a few times. This chain uses TRBV5-1 with TRBJ2-5, with a possible D match to TRBD1 (6 bases). Trimming shortened V by 3 bases and J by 4 bases, and 16 bases separated the two germline ends. The V gene's germline CDR1 is SGHRS and CDR2 YFSETQ. The CDR3 extends over 15 amino acids. CDR3 bases: TGCGCCAGCAGCTCTGAGGTCCTAGGGGGAGAGACCCAGTACTTC. This gives the protein CASSSEVLGGETQYF.

This clone has only a few counts. This chain joins TRBV5-1 and TRBJ2-3; 7 nucleotides line up with TRBD1. The junction had 8 bases not matched to a gene; V was cut back by 4 bases and J by 3 bases. CDR3 length equals 15 residues. Germline V gives CDR1 SGHRS, CDR2 YFSETQ. The CDR3 sequence is CASSRDRVGTDTQYF. Written as DNA, the CDR3 is TGCGCCAGCAGCCGTGACAGGGTGGGGACAGATACGCAGTATTTT.

The rearrangement uses TRBV28 and TRBJ2-3; 8 nucleotides line up with TRBD2. The CDR3 extends over 17 amino acids. From germline, CDR1 is MDHEN and CDR2 SYDVKM. The V gene end was trimmed by 2 bases and the J gene end by 5 bases; junction bases not matched to a gene: 12. CDR3 bases: TGTGCCAGCAGTTTAATGGATCAGGAGCGGGAGATAGATACGCAGTATTTT. It yields the protein CASSLMDQEREIDTQYF. Together with reference TRBV28 and TRBJ2-3, the CDR3 gives the full variable domain: DVKVTQSSRYLVKRTGEKVFLECVQDMDHENMFWYRQDPGLGLRLIYFSYDVKMKEKGDIPEGYSVSREKKERFSLILESASTNQTSMYLCASSLMDQEREIDTQYFGPGTRLTVL.

The V gene is TRBV28, the J gene TRBJ1-1, with a weak D call TRBD1 (6 bases). V lost 10 bases, J lost 6 bases, and 12 bases lay in between. The CDR3 runs to 11 residues. In germline, CDR1 is MDHEN, CDR2 SYDVKM. The CDR3 loop is CAIQGPAEAFF. In DNA, the CDR3 is TGTGCCATACAGGGCCCCGCTGAAGCTTTCTTT.

This chain uses TRBV7-2 with TRBJ2-3, with D possibly matching TRBD2 (5 bases). V lost 5 bases, J lost 5 bases, and 8 bases lay in between. Per germline, CDR1 SGHTA and CDR2 FQGNSA. The CDR3 is 12 residues long. The DNA for the CDR3 is TGTGCCAGCAGCACGACTAAAGATACGCAGTATTTT. The encoded protein is CASSTTKDTQYF. Variable domain in full (rest from reference TRBV7-2 and TRBJ2-3): GAGVSQSPSNKVTEKGKDVELRCDPISGHTALYWYRQSLGQGLEFLIYFQGNSAPDKSGLPSDRFSAERTGGSVSTLTIQRTQQEDSAVYLCASSTTKDTQYFGPGTRLTVL.

This clone was recorded a few times. The chain uses TRBV7-6 and TRBJ1-6; 9 bases fit TRBD1. Germline values: CDR1 SGHVS, CDR2 FNYEAQ. V shed 4 bases, J shed 6 bases, and the junction held 1 base outside the gene matches. The CDR3 consists of 14 residues. CDR3: CASSSDRGNSPLHF. For the CDR3, the DNA is TGTGCCAGCAGCTCGGACAGGGGTAATTCACCCCTCCACTTT.

CDR3 residues: CASSAISGAGDEQYF. The CDR3 nucleotides are TGTGCCAGCAGTGCCATTAGCGGGGCGGGGGACGAGCAGTACTTC. The V call is TRBV27, the J call TRBJ2-7, with TRBD2 identical over 8 bases. V trimming: 5 bases; J trimming: 5 bases; junction bases outside the gene matches: 11. This CDR3 is 15 amino acids long. The germline V gene has CDR1 MNHEY and CDR2 SMNVEV (reference sequence).

The rearrangement joins TRBV27 to TRBJ2-1, with 9 bases fitting TRBD2. The CDR3 runs 14 residues. Germline trimming cut 4 bases from V and 9 bases from J; bases unmatched to any gene: 7. Germline V lookup: CDR1 MNHEY, CDR2 SMNVEV (reference sequence). As DNA, the CDR3 is TGTGCCAGCAGTTGGCGGGAGGGCCGGGGTGAGCAGTTCTTC. It translates to CASSWREGRGEQFF.

Remarks on this clone: The identical CDR3 is also encoded by other nucleotide sequences in the sample. The rearrangement joins TRBV5-1 to TRBJ1-6; TRBD1 aligns across 7 bases. With V trimmed by 4 bases and J by 5 bases, 6 bases remained unmatched. Germline CDR1 SGHRS, CDR2 YFSETQ. The CDR3 contains 15 residues. The CDR3 reads CASSPGTADNSPLHF. The DNA for the CDR3 is TGCGCCAGCAGCCCCGGGACAGCAGATAATTCACCCCTCCACTTT.

The CDR3 DNA reads TGTGCCAGTAGTATCGGCGGGAGGGCCGACTACGAGCAGTACTTC. Its translation: CASSIGGRADYEQYF. The V and J genes are TRBV19 and TRBJ2-7, with TRBD2 identical over 9 bases. This CDR3 is 15 amino acids long. V shed 3 bases, J shed 3 bases, and the junction held 6 bases outside the gene matches. Germline V gene lookup returns CDR1 LNHDA and CDR2 SQIVND (reference sequence).

This CDR3 reads CASSQGRERSNEQFF. The CDR3 DNA reads as TGTGCCAGCAGCCAAGGGCGGGAGCGGTCGAATGAGCAGTTCTTC. This chain joins TRBV4-2 and TRBJ2-1; the match to TRBD2 covers 7 bases. Germline-derived CDR1 and CDR2 are LGHNA and YNFKEQ. After removal of 1 base from V and 7 bases from J, the junction contained 7 bases not matched to a gene. The CDR3 consists of 15 residues.

The genes are TRBV15 and TRBJ2-3; 14 positions match TRBD2. Germline V CDR1 and CDR2: LNHNV, YYDKDF (reference sequence). Trimming took 3 bases from V and 6 from J; bases not matched to a gene: 5. CDR3 size: 16 residues. In DNA, the CDR3 is TGTGCCACCAGCAGTGGACTAGCGGGGGGCTTTGATACGCAGTATTTT. Protein product: CATSSGLAGGFDTQYF.

The V gene is TRBV4-3, the J gene TRBJ2-3; no firm D call. Looked up from germline, CDR1 is LGHNA and CDR2 is YSLEER. This CDR3 region has 16 residues. Trimming removed 0 bases at V and 0 bases at J, with 10 bases between. As DNA, the CDR3 is TGCGCCAGCAGCCAAGAGGGCAGGTTAAGCACAGATACGCAGTATTTT. This codes for CASSQEGRLSTDTQYF.

This chain joins TRBV5-4 and TRBJ1-3; no clear D. This CDR3 has 13 residues. V dropped 4 bases and J dropped 4 bases, with 9 bases sitting between them. The germline V gene encodes CDR1 SGHNT and CDR2 YYREEE (reference sequence). CDR3 in DNA: TGTGCCAGCAGCCCGGGTGGAGGAAACACCATATATTTT. This sequence encodes CASSPGGGNTIYF.

The V and J genes are TRBV19 and TRBJ1-1; TRBD1 matches at 7 bases. The germline gives CDR1 LNHDA, CDR2 SQIVND (reference sequence). The junction had 4 bases not matched to a gene; V was cut back by 6 bases and J by 3 bases. This CDR3 spans 13 amino acids. The chain's CDR3 is CASRQGSYTEAFF. CDR3 in DNA: TGTGCCAGTAGACAGGGGTCCTACACTGAAGCTTTCTTT. Full variable domain (outside the CDR3, taken from reference TRBV19 and TRBJ1-1): DGGITQSPKYLFRKEGQNVTLSCEQNLNHDAMYWYRQDPGQGLRLIYYSQIVNDFQKGDIAEGYSVSREKKESFPLTVTSAQKNPTAFYLCASRQGSYTEAFFGQGTRLTVV.

V is TRBV6-1 and J is TRBJ2-3; no firm D call. CDR1 is MNHNS and CDR2 is SASEGT in the germline V gene. The CDR3 spans 12 residues. V was pared by 6 bases and J by 5 bases, with 9 bases between. The CDR3 loop reads CASRLSGDTQYF. The CDR3 DNA reads TGTGCCAGCAGATTGAGTGGAGATACGCAGTATTTT.

The rearrangement joins TRBV19 to TRBJ2-1; TRBD2 agrees at 8 bases. V shed 3 bases, J shed 7 bases, and the junction held 8 bases outside the gene matches. Germline lookup yields CDR1 LNHDA and CDR2 SQIVND (reference sequence). This CDR3 is built from 15 residues. The CDR3 loop reads CASSIPAGALNEQFF. CDR3 nucleotide sequence: TGTGCCAGTAGTATCCCAGCGGGAGCCCTTAATGAGCAGTTCTTC.

This chain connects TRBV27 to TRBJ1-5, with 9 bases matching TRBD1. The CDR3 length is 15 residues. From germline, CDR1 is MNHEY and CDR2 SMNVEV (reference sequence). Trimming removed 4 bases from V and 2 bases from J; junction bases left unmatched: 3. The CDR3 DNA reads as TGTGCCAGCAGTTACGGGACAGGGCGCAATCAGCCCCAGCATTTT. Translating gives CASSYGTGRNQPQHF.

The gene calls are TRBV19 and TRBJ2-7; D is uncertain. The CDR3 has 11 amino acids. Trimming left V 8 bases short and J 7 bases short, with 12 bases between. Germline CDR1 is LNHDA and CDR2 is SQIVND (reference sequence). The CDR3 here is CASRFGLEQYF. For the CDR3, the DNA is TGTGCCAGTCGATTCGGGTTGGAGCAGTACTTC. Full variable domain (outside the CDR3, taken from reference TRBV19 and TRBJ2-7): DGGITQSPKYLFRKEGQNVTLSCEQNLNHDAMYWYRQDPGQGLRLIYYSQIVNDFQKGDIAEGYSVSREKKESFPLTVTSAQKNPTAFYLCASRFGLEQYFGPGTRLTVT.